This T cell receptor (beta chain) derives from a study of response to subunit inactivated influenza vaccine. The CDR3 has 16 residues. Germline V gene sequence: CDR1 SEHNR, CDR2 FQNEAQ (reference sequence). The V gene end was trimmed by 4 bases and the J gene end by 5 bases; junction bases not matched to a gene: 11. TCRdb re-derived calls from the RT-PCR reads in MiXCR, one entry per CDR3 protein. The table includes about 700,000 distinct CDR3 sequences, more than 11% detected once. The TCR sequence derives from a man aged 50-59 years who received an inactivated influenza vaccine. The genes are TRBV7-9 and TRBJ2-1; 7 positions match TRBD1. The sample in question was PBMCs from blood, obtained around 14 days before vaccination. The CDR3 nucleotides read TGTGCCAGCAGCTCCCTGGACAGGAATGGAAACAATGAGCAGTTCTTC. Residues: CASSSLDRNGNNEQFF.